Each of the 15 T cell receptor beta chains below was sequenced from the same sample in a study of long-term antiretroviral therapy in people with HIV. Survey level was the resolution at which the v3.0 immunoSEQ assay ran. Some clones are missing from TCRdb's copy, which holds only in-frame ones; the method was immunoSEQ multiplex PCR. The sample records 20,000 to 25,000 clones, roughly 78% being singletons. The sample was unsorted PBMCs, taken 1.2 years after starting antiretroviral therapy. The receptors derive from a woman in her forties with HIV.

The chain couples TRBV19 to TRBJ2-2; unclear D gene. The length of the CDR3 is 18 residues. Trimming stripped 2 bases from V and 0 bases from J, with 16 bases between. CDR1 is LNHDA and CDR2 is SQIVND in the germline V gene (reference sequence). CDR3 amino acids: CASSINPGSIPNTGELFF. The CDR3, as DNA: TGTGCCAGTAGTATAAATCCGGGCTCAATACCGAACACCGGGGAGCTGTTTTTT.

Here the CDR3 reads CASSSDSSNQPQHF. CDR3 nucleotide sequence: TGTGCCAGCAGCTCCGACTCTAGCAATCAGCCCCAGCATTTT. The V call is TRBV5-6, the J call TRBJ1-5; D uncertain. The CDR3 totals 14 residues. CDR1 SGHDT and CDR2 YYEEEE come from the germline V gene. V shed 3 bases and J shed 0 bases, with 7 bases lying between them. Complete variable domain (other parts from reference TRBV5-6 and TRBJ1-5): DAGVTQSPTHLIKTRGQQVTLRCSPKSGHDTVSWYQQALGQGPQFIFQYYEEEERQRGNFPDRFSGHQFPNYSSELNVNALLLGDSALYLCASSSDSSNQPQHFGDGTRLSIL.

The chain carries TRBV7-2 and TRBJ1-5; 8 positions agree with TRBD1. Germline V lookup: CDR1 SGHTA, CDR2 FQGNSA. The V gene end was trimmed by 3 bases and the J gene end by 3 bases; junction bases not matched to a gene: 4. The CDR3 spans 15 residues. The CDR3 DNA is TGTGCCAGCAGCTTTGACAGGGGCAACAATCAGCCCCAGCATTTT. Its translation: CASSFDRGNNQPQHF. The full variable domain, rest sourced from reference TRBV7-2 and TRBJ1-5, is GAGVSQSPSNKVTEKGKDVELRCDPISGHTALYWYRQSLGQGLEFLIYFQGNSAPDKSGLPSDRFSAERTGGSVSTLTIQRTQQEDSAVYLCASSFDRGNNQPQHFGDGTRLSIL.

The chain links TRBV9 to TRBJ2-3, with 11 bases lining up with TRBD2. V lost 3 bases and J lost 2; bases outside the gene matches: 8. From germline, CDR1 is SGDLS and CDR2 YYNGEE. The CDR3 has 17 residues. The CDR3 sequence is CASSATGLAEATDTQYF. The CDR3 region has the DNA TGTGCCAGCAGCGCCACGGGACTAGCGGAGGCCACAGATACGCAGTATTTT.

This clone was detected once. V and J are TRBV30 and TRBJ1-5; a possible D gene is TRBD1 (5 bases). Trimming cost V 2 bases and J 3 bases, with 26 bases left between them. Germline lookup yields CDR1 GTSNPN and CDR2 SVGIG (reference sequence). The CDR3 has 19 amino acids. CDR3 in amino acids: CAWSRIHVRGLAHNQPQHF. CDR3 nucleotides: TGTGCCTGGAGTAGGATTCACGTGAGGGGCCTCGCCCACAATCAGCCCCAGCATTTT.

The table lists this clone with a few counts. This rearrangement joins TRBV18 to TRBJ1-5, with TRBD1 matching 8 bases. This CDR3 has 16 residues. Germline V CDR1 and CDR2: KGHSH, LQKENI. Trimming took 3 bases from V and 0 from J; bases not matched to a gene: 4. This CDR3 is CASSPDRADSNQPQHF. DNA for the CDR3: TGTGCCAGCTCACCGGACAGGGCGGATAGCAATCAGCCCCAGCATTTT. The variable domain in full, with the rest retrieved from reference TRBV18 and TRBJ1-5, is NAGVMQNPRHLVRRRGQEARLRCSPMKGHSHVYWYRQLPEEGLKFMVYLQKENIIDESGMPKERFSAEFPKEGPSILRIQQVVRGDSAAYFCASSPDRADSNQPQHFGDGTRLSIL.

About this clone itself: Other DNA sequences in the sample encode the same CDR3. This chain connects TRBV6-4 to TRBJ1-5; possibly TRBD1 for D (5 bases). Germline CDR1 and CDR2: MRHNA and SNTAGT. The CDR3 totals 13 residues. V gave up 5 bases and J gave up 4 bases, with 9 bases separating them. The CDR3 region has the DNA TGTGCCAGCAGTTGGGACGGGAATCAGCCCCAGCATTTT. Its translation: CASSWDGNQPQHF.

The V call is TRBV7-9, the J call TRBJ1-1, with no clear D. The germline V and J ends were trimmed by 0 bases and 3 bases, with 2 bases remaining between them. The germline CDR1 and CDR2 sequences are SEHNR and FQNEAQ (reference sequence). The CDR3 covers 12 residues. As DNA, the CDR3 is TGTGCCAGCAGCTTAGCCCACACTGAAGCTTTCTTT. It specifies CASSLAHTEAFF.

The V gene is TRBV30, the J gene TRBJ1-1, with D tentatively TRBD1 (5 bases). V was cut by 1 base and J by 0 bases, with 12 bases left in between. Germline V gene sequence: CDR1 GTSNPN, CDR2 SVGIG (reference sequence). The CDR3 is made up of 15 amino acids. CDR3 loop: CAWSAGRGLNTEAFF. In DNA, the CDR3 is TGTGCCTGGAGTGCCGGGCGGGGACTGAACACTGAAGCTTTCTTT. Filled out from reference TRBV30 and TRBJ1-1, the complete variable domain reads SQTIHQWPATLVQPVGSPLSLECTVEGTSNPNLYWYRQAAGRGLQLLFYSVGIGQISSEVPQNLSASRPQDRQFILSSKKLLLSDSGFYLCAWSAGRGLNTEAFFGQGTRLTVV.

The rearrangement links TRBV5-1 to TRBJ2-3, with TRBD2 matching 13 bases. J lost 6 bases, V lost 4 bases, and 5 bases had no gene match. Per the germline V gene, CDR1 is SGHRS and CDR2 is YFSETQ. There are 15 residues in the CDR3. The CDR3: CASSRTSGGYDTQYF. In nucleotides, the CDR3 is TGCGCCAGCAGCCGGACTAGCGGGGGATACGATACGCAGTATTTT.

This chain links TRBV27 with TRBJ1-5; D is unclear. Germline CDR1 reads MNHEY; CDR2 reads SMNVEV (reference sequence). The CDR3 consists of 15 residues. V was pared by 0 bases and J by 0 bases, with 6 bases between. The CDR3 DNA reads as TGTGCCAGCAGTTTATCCACGGGTAGCAATCAGCCCCAGCATTTT. This translates into CASSLSTGSNQPQHF.

The genes are TRBV11-2 and TRBJ2-1; the match to TRBD2 covers 15 bases. CDR1 SGHAT and CDR2 FQNNGV come from the germline V gene. The CDR3 runs to 16 residues. V lost 5 bases and J lost 8; bases outside the gene matches: 7. CDR3 coding DNA: TGTGCCAGCAGCCAGGGGACTAGCGGGAGGTCCCATGAGCAGTTCTTC. Amino acid sequence: CASSQGTSGRSHEQFF.

CDR3 amino acids: CASSVQGYGYTF. Written as DNA, the CDR3 is TGTGCCAGCAGTGTACAGGGCTATGGCTACACCTTC. The rearrangement joins TRBV6-1 to TRBJ1-2; possibly TRBD1 for D (6 bases). Germline values: CDR1 MNHNS, CDR2 SASEGT. Trimming left V 4 bases short and J 4 bases short, with 7 bases between. The CDR3 extends over 12 amino acids.

The V and J genes are TRBV6-6 and TRBJ1-1; D might be TRBD1 (6 bases). Deletions cut 0 bases from V and 3 bases from J, with 14 bases between. The CDR3 runs 16 residues. Germline CDR1 MNHNY, CDR2 SVGAGI (reference sequence). CDR3 sequence reads: CASSYSNQGRDTEAFF. The DNA for the CDR3 is TGTGCCAGCAGTTACTCTAATCAGGGGCGCGACACTGAAGCTTTCTTT.

A single count supports this clone. This chain connects TRBV10-1 to TRBJ1-1; a weak D match, TRBD1 (6 bases). V gave up 0 bases and J gave up 6 bases, with 17 bases separating them. The CDR3 sequence is 16 residues long. Looked up from germline, CDR1 is WNHNN and CDR2 is SYGVQD (reference sequence). Here the CDR3 reads CASSESIIQGRAEAFF. The DNA of the CDR3 is TGCGCCAGCAGTGAGTCGATTATACAGGGAAGGGCTGAAGCTTTCTTT.